One and the same sample provided the 20 T cell receptor beta chains below, sequenced in a study of cytomegalovirus exposure and HLA in healthy donors. Primers: 60 Vbeta forward and 13 Jbeta reverse. Only in-frame clones appear in the TCRdb table, and some are missing; sequencing was by immunoSEQ multiplex PCR. The sample lists about 160,000 clones; almost 80% were seen once. Source material: PBMCs. The receptors stem from a male donor in good health and CMV-seronegative.

The rearrangement uses TRBV7-6 and TRBJ2-1; D may be TRBD2 (6 bases). Trimming shortened V by 4 bases and J by 6 bases, and 13 bases separated the two germline ends. The CDR3 loop spans 14 amino acids. The germline CDR1 and CDR2 sequences are SGHVS and FNYEAQ. As DNA, the CDR3 is TGTGCCAGCAGCTCTCGACTAGGTTCCAATGAGCAGTTCTTC. This translates into CASSSRLGSNEQFF. The entire variable domain, with the rest obtained from reference TRBV7-6 and TRBJ2-1, is as follows: GAGVSQSPRYKVTKRGQDVALRCDPISGHVSLYWYRQALGQGPEFLTYFNYEAQQDKSGLPNDRFSAERPEGSISTLTIQRTEQRDSAMYRCASSSRLGSNEQFFGPGTRLTVL.

The table lists this clone with a few counts. The J gene is TRBJ1-5, the V gene TRBV30; weak D call: TRBD1 (5 bases). The CDR3 consists of 14 residues. Deletions cut 1 base from V and 5 bases from J, with 12 bases between. Germline values: CDR1 GTSNPN, CDR2 SVGIG (reference sequence). This CDR3 reads CAWSAGGGDQPQHF. In DNA, the CDR3 is TGTGCCTGGAGTGCGGGGGGTGGGGATCAGCCCCAGCATTTT.

The J gene is TRBJ2-2, the V gene TRBV28; 10 bases line up with TRBD1. V shed 5 bases, J shed 4 bases, and the junction held 1 base outside the gene matches. Germline CDR1 and CDR2: MDHEN and SYDVKM. This CDR3 has 14 amino acids. The CDR3 nucleotides are TGTGCCAGCAGTGGACAGGGGGGCACCGGGGAGCTGTTTTTT. Its translation is CASSGQGGTGELFF.

V is TRBV7-3 and J is TRBJ1-4; 7 bases are shared with TRBD1. Per germline, CDR1 SGHTA and CDR2 FQGTGA. The junction had 2 bases not matched to a gene; V was cut back by 1 base and J by 3 bases. This CDR3 contains 15 residues. The CDR3 sequence: CASSLMGQPNEKLFF. The CDR3 bases are TGTGCCAGCAGCTTAATGGGACAGCCTAATGAAAAACTGTTTTTT.

The rearrangement joins TRBV7-2 to TRBJ1-1; D is perhaps TRBD1 (6 bases). The germline CDR1 and CDR2 sequences are SGHTA and FQGNSA. The CDR3 has 13 amino acids. With 4 bases removed from V and 5 bases from J, the gap between germline ends came to 11 bases. CDR3 sequence reads: CASSSQGNTEAFF. In DNA, the CDR3 is TGTGCCAGCAGCTCTCAGGGGAATACTGAAGCTTTCTTT. Using reference TRBV7-2 and TRBJ1-1 for the parts outside the CDR3, the full variable domain is GAGVSQSPSNKVTEKGKDVELRCDPISGHTALYWYRQSLGQGLEFLIYFQGNSAPDKSGLPSDRFSAERTGGSVSTLTIQRTQQEDSAVYLCASSSQGNTEAFFGQGTRLTVV.

This clone was recorded once. The chain joins TRBV2 to TRBJ2-7, with TRBD1 matching 10 bases. This CDR3 has 14 amino acids. J was trimmed by 4 bases and V by 7 bases; bases with no gene match: 7. Germline V lookup: CDR1 SNHLY, CDR2 FYNNEI. Here the CDR3 reads CASMPPDRGYEQYF. The CDR3, as DNA: TGTGCCAGCATGCCCCCGGACAGGGGGTACGAGCAGTACTTC.

The CDR3 reads CASELRTGGNQPQHF. CDR3 coding DNA: TGTGCCAGCGAACTTCGGACAGGGGGTAATCAGCCCCAGCATTTT. This rearrangement joins TRBV6-6 to TRBJ1-5; 10 nucleotides align to TRBD1. The J segment lost 4 bases and the V segment lost 8 bases, leaving 8 bases of the junction unmatched. Per germline, CDR1 MNHNY and CDR2 SVGAGI (reference sequence). The CDR3 runs to 15 residues.

The J gene is TRBJ2-5, the V gene TRBV15, with TRBD2 matching 9 bases. CDR3 length: 15 residues. The J segment lost 2 bases and the V segment lost 6 bases, leaving 7 bases of the junction unmatched. Germline CDR1 and CDR2: LNHNV and YYDKDF (reference sequence). The CDR3 here is CATRPGTSKQETQYF. The CDR3 DNA is TGTGCCACCAGGCCCGGGACTAGCAAACAAGAGACCCAGTACTTC.

The chain uses TRBV12-5 and TRBJ1-1; a possible D gene is TRBD1 (5 bases). Germline V lookup: CDR1 LGHNT, CDR2 FRNRAP. V gave up 6 bases and J gave up 6 bases, with 14 bases separating them. The CDR3 loop spans 13 amino acids. The CDR3 DNA follows: TGTGCTAGTGGACGCGGTGGGGGGGCTGAAGCTTTCTTT. Residues: CASGRGGGAEAFF.

The V call is TRBV5-1, the J call TRBJ2-3; D is possibly TRBD1 (6 bases). The length of the CDR3 is 17 residues. Trimming took 4 bases from V and 4 from J, leaving 22 bases between them. In germline, CDR1 is SGHRS, CDR2 YFSETQ. The CDR3 sequence: CASSLSRSKGEPDTQYF. The CDR3 bases are TGCGCCAGCAGCCTGTCCCGCTCGAAGGGGGAGCCAGATACGCAGTATTTT.

The chain recombines TRBV9 with TRBJ1-3; 7 nucleotides line up with TRBD1. The CDR3 has 16 residues. Germline loops: CDR1 SGDLS, CDR2 YYNGEE. Trimming cost V 4 bases and J 1 base; bases outside gene matches: 8. In DNA, the CDR3 is TGTGCCAGCAGCCGAGCCGGGACAGTTTCTGGAAACACCATATATTTT. This encodes CASSRAGTVSGNTIYF.

V usage is TRBV4-1 and J usage is TRBJ2-2; maybe TRBD1 (5 bases). CDR3 length: 14 residues. The germline V and J ends were trimmed by 10 bases and 6 bases, with 18 bases remaining between them. From germline, CDR1 is MGHRA and CDR2 YSYEKL. This chain's CDR3 is CATQHNTGSGELFF. CDR3 nucleotides: TGCGCCACGCAACACAATACAGGCTCCGGGGAGCTGTTTTTT.

The sample holds a few counts of this clone. Other DNA sequences in the sample encode the same CDR3. This CDR3 is CASSSQGDTEAFF. The DNA for the CDR3 is TGTGCCAGCAGCTCACAGGGCGATACTGAAGCTTTCTTT. This chain joins TRBV7-3 and TRBJ1-1, with D tentatively TRBD1 (6 bases). Trimming removed 4 bases from V and 5 bases from J, with 11 bases in between. The CDR3 covers 13 residues. CDR1 SGHTA and CDR2 FQGTGA come from the germline V gene. The full variable domain, with the rest looked up from reference TRBV7-3 and TRBJ1-1, is GAGVSQTPSNKVTEKGKYVELRCDPISGHTALYWYRQSLGQGPEFLIYFQGTGAADDSGLPNDRFFAVRPEGSVSTLKIQRTERGDSAVYLCASSSQGDTEAFFGQGTRLTVV.

The CDR3 bases are TGTGCCAGCAGCCAAGCCATGACAGGGGGCGGTTCTGGCTACACCTTC. It specifies CASSQAMTGGGSGYTF. The J gene is TRBJ1-2, the V gene TRBV4-2; TRBD1 agrees at 10 bases. V was clipped by 1 base and J by 7 bases; unmatched bases: 9. Germline assignment: CDR1 LGHNA and CDR2 YNFKEQ. The CDR3 extends over 16 amino acids.

The V gene is TRBV28, the J gene TRBJ1-2; 9 nucleotides agree with TRBD1. The V and J ends lost 5 bases and 3 bases, in that order; junction bases with no gene match: 7. This CDR3 comprises 15 residues. The germline V gene has CDR1 MDHEN and CDR2 SYDVKM. CDR3 nucleotide sequence: TGTGCCAGCAGTCTCCGGGACAGGGCTGACTATGGCTACACCTTC. This encodes CASSLRDRADYGYTF.

The V and J genes are TRBV30 and TRBJ1-5, with 9 bases matching TRBD1. Germline CDR1 reads GTSNPN; CDR2 reads SVGIG (reference sequence). The length of the CDR3 is 16 residues. J was trimmed by 2 bases and V by 0 bases; bases with no gene match: 5. CDR3 bases: TGTGCCTGGAGTGTAGGGACAGGGCTCGGCAATCAGCCCCAGCATTTT. As protein: CAWSVGTGLGNQPQHF.

As for this clone: At one end, the junction sequence differs from germline, possibly due to a read error. This CDR3 is CSSSSGLAGDNEQFF. For the CDR3, the DNA is TGTTCCAGCAGCTCGGGACTAGCGGGGGACAATGAGCAGTTCTTC. V gene TRBV7-9 combines with J gene TRBJ2-1; 14 bases are a match to TRBD2. The germline CDR1 and CDR2 sequences are SEHNR and FQNEAQ (reference sequence). CDR3 length: 15 amino acids. The full variable domain, with the rest looked up from reference TRBV7-9 and TRBJ2-1, is DTGVSQNPRHKITKRGQNVTFRCDPISEHNRLYWYRQTLGQGPEFLTYFQNEAQLEKSRLLSDRFSAERPKGSFSTLEIQRTEQGDSAMYLCSSSSGLAGDNEQFFGPGTRLTVL.

CDR3 sequence reads: CASSYSRKANYGYTF. Here the CDR3 DNA reads TGTGCCAGCAGTTACTCGAGGAAGGCTAACTATGGCTACACCTTC. The chain couples TRBV6-5 to TRBJ1-2; D call uncertain. CDR3 size: 15 residues. Germline values: CDR1 MNHEY, CDR2 SVGAGI. V lost 0 bases to trimming and J lost 0 bases, with 8 bases between them.

This clone was counted between two and nine times. The chain uses TRBV19 and TRBJ2-7; maybe TRBD2 (5 bases). This CDR3 is 14 amino acids long. V lost 5 bases and J 3 bases, leaving 14 bases between the germline ends. Germline V gene sequence: CDR1 LNHDA, CDR2 SQIVND (reference sequence). CDR3 loop: CASSALEGNYEQYF. CDR3 DNA: TGTGCCAGTAGTGCTCTTGAGGGAAACTACGAGCAGTACTTC.

J is TRBJ2-5 and V is TRBV6-6; 8 bases are a match to TRBD1. Germline lookup yields CDR1 MNHNY and CDR2 SVGAGI (reference sequence). V was pared by 5 bases and J by 8 bases, with 10 bases of the junction left unmatched. The CDR3 spans 14 residues. CDR3 bases: TGTGCCAGCAGTACCGGACAGGGTCTAAGAACCCAGTACTTC. Protein: CASSTGQGLRTQYF.